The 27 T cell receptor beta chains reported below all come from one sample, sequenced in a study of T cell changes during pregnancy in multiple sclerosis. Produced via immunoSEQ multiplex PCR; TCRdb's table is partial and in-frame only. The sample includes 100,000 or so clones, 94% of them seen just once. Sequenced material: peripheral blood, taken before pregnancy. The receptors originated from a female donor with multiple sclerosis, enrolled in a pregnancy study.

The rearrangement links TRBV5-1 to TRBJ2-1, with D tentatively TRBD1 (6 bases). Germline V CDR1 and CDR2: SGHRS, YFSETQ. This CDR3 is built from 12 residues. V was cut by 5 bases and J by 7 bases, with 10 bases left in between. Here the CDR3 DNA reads TGCGCCAGCAGGAGGGGGTGGAATGAGCAGTTCTTC. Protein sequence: CASRRGWNEQFF.

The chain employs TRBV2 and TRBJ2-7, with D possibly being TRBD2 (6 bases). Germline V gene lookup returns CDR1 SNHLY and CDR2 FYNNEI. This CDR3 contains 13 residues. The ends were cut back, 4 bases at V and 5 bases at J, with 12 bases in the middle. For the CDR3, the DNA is TGTGCCAGCAGTGGGGGGGAATTAGACGAGCAGTACTTC. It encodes CASSGGELDEQYF.

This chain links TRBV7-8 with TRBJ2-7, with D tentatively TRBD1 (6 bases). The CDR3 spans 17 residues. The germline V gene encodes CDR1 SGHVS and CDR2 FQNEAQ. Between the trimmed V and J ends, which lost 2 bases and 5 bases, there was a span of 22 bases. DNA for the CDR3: TGTGCCAGCAGCTTAATCGTGATGGTCACAGGGAGCGACGAGCAGTACTTC. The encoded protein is CASSLIVMVTGSDEQYF.

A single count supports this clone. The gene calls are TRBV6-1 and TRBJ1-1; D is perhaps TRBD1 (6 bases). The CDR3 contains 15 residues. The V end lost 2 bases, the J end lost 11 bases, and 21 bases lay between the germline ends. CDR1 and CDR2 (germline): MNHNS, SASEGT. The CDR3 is CASSERGGSLGLAFF. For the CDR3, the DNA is TGTGCCAGCAGTGAAAGGGGGGGCTCCCTCGGGTTGGCTTTCTTT.

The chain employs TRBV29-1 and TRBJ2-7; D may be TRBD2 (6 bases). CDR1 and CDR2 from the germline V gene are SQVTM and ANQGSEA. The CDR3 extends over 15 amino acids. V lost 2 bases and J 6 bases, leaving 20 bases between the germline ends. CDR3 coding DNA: TGCAGCGTTGAATGGTTGGCCATGCGGGGAGGCGAGCAGTACTTC. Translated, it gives CSVEWLAMRGGEQYF.

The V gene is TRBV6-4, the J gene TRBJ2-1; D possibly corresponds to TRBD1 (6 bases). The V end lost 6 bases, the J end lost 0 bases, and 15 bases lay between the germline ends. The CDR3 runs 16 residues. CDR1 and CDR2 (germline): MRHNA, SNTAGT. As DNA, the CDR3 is TGTGCCAGCAGCTCAGGACAGATGAGCTCCTACAATGAGCAGTTCTTC. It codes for CASSSGQMSSYNEQFF.

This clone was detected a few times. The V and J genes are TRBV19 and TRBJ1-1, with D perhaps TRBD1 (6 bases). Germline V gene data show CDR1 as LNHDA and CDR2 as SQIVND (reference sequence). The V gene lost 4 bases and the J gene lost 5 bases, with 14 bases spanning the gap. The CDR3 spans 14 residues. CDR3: CASSSRGGLTEAFF. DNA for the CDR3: TGTGCCAGTAGTAGCAGGGGTGGTTTGACTGAAGCTTTCTTT. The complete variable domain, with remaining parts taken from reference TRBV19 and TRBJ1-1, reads DGGITQSPKYLFRKEGQNVTLSCEQNLNHDAMYWYRQDPGQGLRLIYYSQIVNDFQKGDIAEGYSVSREKKESFPLTVTSAQKNPTAFYLCASSSRGGLTEAFFGQGTRLTVV.

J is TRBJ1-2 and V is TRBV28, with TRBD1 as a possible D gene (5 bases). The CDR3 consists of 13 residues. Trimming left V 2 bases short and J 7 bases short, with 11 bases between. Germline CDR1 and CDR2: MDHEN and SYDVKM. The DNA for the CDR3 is TGTGCCAGCAGTTTAATCTGGGGCAGTGGCTACACCTTC. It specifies CASSLIWGSGYTF.

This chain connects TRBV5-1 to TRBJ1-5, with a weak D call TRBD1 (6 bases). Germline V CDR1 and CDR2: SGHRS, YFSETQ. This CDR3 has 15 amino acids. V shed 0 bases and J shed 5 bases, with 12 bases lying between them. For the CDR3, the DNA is TGCGCCAGCAGCTTGGGAACAGGGAACTATCAGCCCCAGCATTTT. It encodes CASSLGTGNYQPQHF.

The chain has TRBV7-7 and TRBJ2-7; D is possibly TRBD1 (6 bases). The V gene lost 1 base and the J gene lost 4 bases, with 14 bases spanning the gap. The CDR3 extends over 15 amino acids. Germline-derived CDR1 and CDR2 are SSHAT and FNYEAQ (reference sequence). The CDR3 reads CASSLEIGQNYEQYF. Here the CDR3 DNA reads TGTGCCAGCAGCTTAGAGATAGGACAGAATTACGAGCAGTACTTC.

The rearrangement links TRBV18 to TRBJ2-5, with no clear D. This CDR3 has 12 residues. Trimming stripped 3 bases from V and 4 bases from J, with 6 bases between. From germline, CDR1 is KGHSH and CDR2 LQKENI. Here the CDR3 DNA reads TGTGCCAGCTCACCCTTCGGAGAGACCCAGTACTTC. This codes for CASSPFGETQYF.

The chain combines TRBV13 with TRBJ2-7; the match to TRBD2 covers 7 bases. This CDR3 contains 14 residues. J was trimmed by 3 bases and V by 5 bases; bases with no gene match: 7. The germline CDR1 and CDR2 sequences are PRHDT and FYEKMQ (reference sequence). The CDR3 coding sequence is TGTGCCAGCAGCCCCCGCGGGAGAGGCTACGAGCAGTACTTC. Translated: CASSPRGRGYEQYF.

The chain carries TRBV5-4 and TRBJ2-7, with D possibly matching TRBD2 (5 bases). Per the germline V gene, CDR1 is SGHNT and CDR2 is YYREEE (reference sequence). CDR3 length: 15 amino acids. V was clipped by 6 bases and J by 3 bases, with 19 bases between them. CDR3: CASTTPGKPFYEQYF. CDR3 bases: TGTGCCAGCACCACCCCGGGAAAGCCTTTCTACGAGCAGTACTTC.

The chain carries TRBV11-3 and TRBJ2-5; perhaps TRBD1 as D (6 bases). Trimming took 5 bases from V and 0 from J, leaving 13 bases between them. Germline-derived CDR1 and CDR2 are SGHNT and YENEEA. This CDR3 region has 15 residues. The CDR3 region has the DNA TGTGCCAGCAGCCCCGGACAGACAAACCAAGAGACCCAGTACTTC. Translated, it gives CASSPGQTNQETQYF.

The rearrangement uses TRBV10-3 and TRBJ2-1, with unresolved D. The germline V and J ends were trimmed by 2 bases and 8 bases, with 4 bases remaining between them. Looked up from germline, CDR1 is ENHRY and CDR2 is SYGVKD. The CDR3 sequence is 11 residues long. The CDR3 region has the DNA TGTGCCATCAGTGAGGTCGATGAGCAGTTCTTC. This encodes CAISEVDEQFF.

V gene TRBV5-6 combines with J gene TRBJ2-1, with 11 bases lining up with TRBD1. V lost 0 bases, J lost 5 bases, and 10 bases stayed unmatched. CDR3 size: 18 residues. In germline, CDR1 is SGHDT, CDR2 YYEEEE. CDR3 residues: CASSLVVFGTGGNNEQFF. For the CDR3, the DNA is TGTGCCAGCAGCTTGGTCGTCTTTGGGACAGGGGGAAACAATGAGCAGTTCTTC.

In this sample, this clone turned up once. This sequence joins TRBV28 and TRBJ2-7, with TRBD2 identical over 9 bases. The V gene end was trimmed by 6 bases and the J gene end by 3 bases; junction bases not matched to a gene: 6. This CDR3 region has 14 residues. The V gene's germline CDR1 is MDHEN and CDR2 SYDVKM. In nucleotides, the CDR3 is TGTGCCAGCAGCCGGGGACTAGCCTTCTACGAGCAGTACTTC. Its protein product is CASSRGLAFYEQYF.

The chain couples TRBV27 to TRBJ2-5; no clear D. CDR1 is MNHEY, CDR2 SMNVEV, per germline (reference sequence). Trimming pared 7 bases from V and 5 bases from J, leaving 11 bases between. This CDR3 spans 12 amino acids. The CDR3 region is CASTSAAETQYF. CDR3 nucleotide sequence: TGTGCCAGCACATCCGCGGCGGAGACCCAGTACTTC.

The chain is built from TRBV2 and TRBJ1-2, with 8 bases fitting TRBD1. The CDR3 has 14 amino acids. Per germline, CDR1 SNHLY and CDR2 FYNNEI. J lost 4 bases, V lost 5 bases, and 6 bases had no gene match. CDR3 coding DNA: TGTGCCAGCAGTCTGGACAGGGTAGGCTATGGCTACACCTTC. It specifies CASSLDRVGYGYTF.

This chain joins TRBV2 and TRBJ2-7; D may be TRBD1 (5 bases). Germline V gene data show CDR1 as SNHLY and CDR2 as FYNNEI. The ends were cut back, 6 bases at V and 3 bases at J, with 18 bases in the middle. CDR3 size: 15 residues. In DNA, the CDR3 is TGTGCCAGCAGAAGTGACAGAAGCACATTCTACGAGCAGTACTTC. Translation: CASRSDRSTFYEQYF.

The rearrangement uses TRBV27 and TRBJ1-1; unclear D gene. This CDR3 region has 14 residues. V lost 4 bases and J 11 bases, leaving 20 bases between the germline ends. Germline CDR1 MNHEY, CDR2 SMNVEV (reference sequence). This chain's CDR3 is CASSSPWVKGGAFF. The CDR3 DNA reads TGTGCCAGCAGTTCCCCTTGGGTTAAGGGAGGGGCTTTCTTT.

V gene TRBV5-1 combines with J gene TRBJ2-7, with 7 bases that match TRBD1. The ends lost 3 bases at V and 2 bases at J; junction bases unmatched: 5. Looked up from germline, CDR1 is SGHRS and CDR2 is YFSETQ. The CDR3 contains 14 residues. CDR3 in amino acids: CASSSRDRAYEQYF. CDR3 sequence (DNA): TGCGCCAGCAGCTCCCGGGACAGAGCCTACGAGCAGTACTTC. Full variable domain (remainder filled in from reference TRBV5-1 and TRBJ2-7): KAGVTQTPRYLIKTRGQQVTLSCSPISGHRSVSWYQQTPGQGLQFLFEYFSETQRNKGNFPGRFSGRQFSNSRSEMNVSTLELGDSALYLCASSSRDRAYEQYFGPGTRLTVT.

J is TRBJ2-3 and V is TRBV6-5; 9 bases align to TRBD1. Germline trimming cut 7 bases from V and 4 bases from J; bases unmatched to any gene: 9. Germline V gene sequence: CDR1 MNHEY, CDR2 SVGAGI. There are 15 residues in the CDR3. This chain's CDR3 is CASKEPGTGSDTQYF. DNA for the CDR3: TGTGCCAGCAAGGAACCCGGGACAGGGTCAGATACGCAGTATTTT.

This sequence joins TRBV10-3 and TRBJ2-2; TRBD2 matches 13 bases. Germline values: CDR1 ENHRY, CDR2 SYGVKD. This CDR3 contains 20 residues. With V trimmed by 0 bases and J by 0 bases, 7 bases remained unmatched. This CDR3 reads CAISESLLGLAGSNTGELFF. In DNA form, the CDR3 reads TGTGCCATCAGTGAGTCCCTATTGGGACTAGCGGGATCGAACACCGGGGAGCTGTTTTTT.

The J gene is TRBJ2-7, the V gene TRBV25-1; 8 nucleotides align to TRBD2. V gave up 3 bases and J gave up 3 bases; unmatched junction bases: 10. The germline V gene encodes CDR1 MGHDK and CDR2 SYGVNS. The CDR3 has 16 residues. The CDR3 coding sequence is TGTGCCAGCAGTGACTTTACTTCGGGAGGGCTCTACGAGCAGTACTTC. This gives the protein CASSDFTSGGLYEQYF.

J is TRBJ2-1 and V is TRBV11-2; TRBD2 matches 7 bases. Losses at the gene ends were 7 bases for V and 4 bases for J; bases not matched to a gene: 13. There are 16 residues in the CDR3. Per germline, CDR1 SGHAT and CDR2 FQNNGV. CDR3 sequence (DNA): TGTGCCAGCACCTTTACGACTAGCTTAGAATACAATGAGCAGTTCTTC. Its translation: CASTFTTSLEYNEQFF.

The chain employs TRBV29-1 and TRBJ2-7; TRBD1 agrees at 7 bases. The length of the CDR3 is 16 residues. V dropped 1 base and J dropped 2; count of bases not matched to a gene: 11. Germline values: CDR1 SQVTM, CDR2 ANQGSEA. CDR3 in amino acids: CSVEGRSVQGTYEQYF. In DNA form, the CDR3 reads TGCAGCGTTGAAGGGCGAAGCGTACAGGGGACCTACGAGCAGTACTTC.